The 21 T cell receptor beta chains below come from one sample, sequenced in a study of cytomegalovirus exposure and HLA in healthy donors. 13 Jbeta primers and 60 Vbeta primers were used for the PCR. Assay used: immunoSEQ multiplex PCR; TCRdb lists only in-frame clones, some missing. The sample lists some 100,000 clones, approximately 71% occurring once. The specimen sequenced was PBMCs. The receptor set was obtained from a woman in her sixties or seventies in good health and CMV-seropositive.

V is TRBV29-1 and J is TRBJ2-3; TRBD2 might be the D (6 bases). V lost 6 bases and J 2 bases, leaving 15 bases between the germline ends. This CDR3 spans 14 amino acids. The germline CDR1 and CDR2 sequences are SQVTM and ANQGSEA. The CDR3 is CSVAGQAFTDTQYF. The CDR3 DNA reads as TGCAGCGTCGCGGGGCAGGCCTTCACAGATACGCAGTATTTT.

J is TRBJ2-2 and V is TRBV7-3; D is undetermined. Germline CDR1 SGHTA, CDR2 FQGTGA. V lost 4 bases to trimming and J lost 4 bases, with 4 bases between them. The CDR3 sequence is 12 residues long. CDR3 region: CASSWATGELFF. In nucleotides, the CDR3 is TGTGCCAGCAGCTGGGCCACCGGGGAGCTGTTTTTT.

This clone showed up just a few times. The CDR3 coding sequence is TGTGCCAGCAGCTTGTCGCGACAGATGTACCAAGAGACCCAGTACTTC. Residues: CASSLSRQMYQETQYF. The genes are TRBV5-8 and TRBJ2-5; perhaps TRBD1 as D (5 bases). In germline, CDR1 is SGHTS, CDR2 YDEGEE. V was pared by 1 base and J by 0 bases, with 13 bases between. The CDR3 covers 16 residues.

The chain has TRBV30 and TRBJ1-2; 8 nucleotides match TRBD1. The CDR3 runs 13 residues. Germline-derived CDR1 and CDR2 are GTSNPN and SVGIG (reference sequence). V lost 0 bases and J lost 8; bases outside the gene matches: 5. This chain's CDR3 is CAWSVQTGEGYTF. The CDR3 region has the DNA TGTGCCTGGAGTGTACAGACAGGGGAGGGCTACACCTTC. Together with reference TRBV30 and TRBJ1-2, the CDR3 gives the full variable domain: SQTIHQWPATLVQPVGSPLSLECTVEGTSNPNLYWYRQAAGRGLQLLFYSVGIGQISSEVPQNLSASRPQDRQFILSSKKLLLSDSGFYLCAWSVQTGEGYTFGSGTRLTVV.

The genes are TRBV10-3 and TRBJ2-5; 9 bases align to TRBD1. The CDR3 consists of 14 residues. V lost 10 bases and J lost 5; bases outside the gene matches: 11. Germline V gene lookup returns CDR1 ENHRY and CDR2 SYGVKD. In nucleotides, the CDR3 is TGTGCCACCTGGGACAGGGTGGGGAGCGAGACCCAGTACTTC. Translated, it gives CATWDRVGSETQYF.

The J gene is TRBJ1-1, the V gene TRBV4-2; D may be TRBD1 (6 bases). The V end lost 0 bases, the J end lost 4 bases, and 9 bases lay between the germline ends. The CDR3 sequence is 14 residues long. The V gene's germline CDR1 is LGHNA and CDR2 YNFKEQ. The CDR3 is CASSQEQGATEAFF. The CDR3 DNA sequence: TGTGCCAGCAGCCAAGAACAGGGAGCCACTGAAGCTTTCTTT.

A few counts support this clone. The V and J genes are TRBV2 and TRBJ1-3; D is ambiguous. The germline V gene has CDR1 SNHLY and CDR2 FYNNEI. V dropped 6 bases and J dropped 0 bases, with 15 bases sitting between them. The CDR3 consists of 16 residues. CDR3 loop: CASSQQGAGSGNTIYF. CDR3 DNA: TGTGCCAGCAGCCAACAAGGAGCCGGCTCTGGAAACACCATATATTTT. The full variable domain, in which reference TRBV2 and TRBJ1-3 provide the parts outside the CDR3, is EPEVTQTPSHQVTQMGQEVILRCVPISNHLYFYWYRQILGQKVEFLVSFYNNEISEKSEIFDDQFSVERPDGSNFTLKIRSTKLEDSAMYFCASSQQGAGSGNTIYFGEGSWLTVV.

CDR3 protein: CARSLRPRGRTFGYTF. The CDR3 DNA reads TGTGCCAGAAGCTTGAGGCCCAGGGGGCGGACGTTCGGCTACACCTTC. The chain is built from TRBV5-3 and TRBJ1-2; TRBD1 matches 8 bases. TRBV5-3 is an ORF, and what it does is uncertain. CDR3 size: 16 residues. V shed 1 base, J shed 8 bases, and the junction held 13 bases outside the gene matches.

The rearrangement joins TRBV27 to TRBJ1-6; 9 nucleotides match TRBD1. The CDR3 has 15 residues. CDR1 and CDR2 from the germline V gene are MNHEY and SMNVEV (reference sequence). V lost 3 bases to trimming and J lost 6 bases; unmatched junction nucleotides: 3. CDR3 DNA: TGTGCCAGCAGTTTGGGACAGGGTCTTAATTCACCCCTCCACTTT. This sequence encodes CASSLGQGLNSPLHF.

The rearrangement uses TRBV27 and TRBJ1-1; no clear D. The CDR3 length is 13 residues. Trimming shortened V by 6 bases and J by 6 bases, and 14 bases separated the two germline ends. Germline CDR1 reads MNHEY; CDR2 reads SMNVEV (reference sequence). CDR3 DNA: TGTGCCAGCAGCTCCTCTATCGGGTCTGAAGCTTTCTTT. As protein: CASSSSIGSEAFF.

This rearrangement joins TRBV29-1 to TRBJ1-1; the D gene is possibly TRBD1 (6 bases). CDR1 and CDR2 from the germline V gene are SQVTM and ANQGSEA. Trimming stripped 2 bases from V and 1 base from J, with 14 bases between. The CDR3 is made up of 15 amino acids. CDR3 nucleotide sequence: TGCAGCGTTGAACGATCAGACAGGACGAACACTGAAGCTTTCTTT. Translation: CSVERSDRTNTEAFF.

The DNA of the CDR3 is TGTGCCAGCAGTGAAAATCCTGCGGGAAGAACTACCTTC. Its translation is CASSENPAGRTTF. The chain joins TRBV2 to TRBJ1-2; D is ambiguous. The CDR3 covers 13 residues. V lost 2 bases and J 14 bases, leaving 18 bases between the germline ends. Germline loops: CDR1 SNHLY, CDR2 FYNNEI.

The chain couples TRBV5-6 to TRBJ2-7; a possible D gene is TRBD2 (7 bases). The CDR3 extends over 16 amino acids. Trimming left V 4 bases short and J 5 bases short, with 22 bases between. Germline-derived CDR1 and CDR2 are SGHDT and YYEEEE. CDR3 coding DNA: TGTGCCAGCAGCCCCCTTGAGGGGGGGAGGTTTCACGAGCAGTACTTC. Encoded protein: CASSPLEGGRFHEQYF.

As for this clone: A junction boundary mismatches the germline segment, possibly from a read error. This chain joins TRBV5-6 and TRBJ1-1, with TRBD1 matching 7 bases. Germline CDR1 is SGHDT and CDR2 is YYEEEE. CDR3 length: 13 amino acids. CDR3 protein: CASSLGTATSPNF. In nucleotides, the CDR3 is TGTGCCAGCAGCTTAGGGACAGCGACTTCCCCCAACTTT.

This sequence joins TRBV4-1 and TRBJ1-6; no firm D call. V was trimmed by 1 base and J by 7 bases, leaving 11 bases between them. In germline, CDR1 is MGHRA, CDR2 YSYEKL. There are 15 residues in the CDR3. The CDR3 DNA follows: TGCGCCAGCAGCCAAGGGGAGGACCTAAATTCACCCCTCCACTTT. The encoded protein is CASSQGEDLNSPLHF.

J is TRBJ1-4 and V is TRBV4-3, with 8 bases aligning to TRBD1. The V gene end was trimmed by 4 bases and the J gene end by 6 bases; junction bases not matched to a gene: 7. This CDR3 comprises 15 residues. Germline-derived CDR1 and CDR2 are LGHNA and YSLEER. CDR3 DNA sequence: TGCGCCAGCAGCCCAACAGGGGGGGGAGATGAAAAACTGTTTTTT. Protein product: CASSPTGGGDEKLFF.

The table lists this clone with a few counts. The chain links TRBV30 to TRBJ2-5, with TRBD1 as a possible D gene (6 bases). CDR3 size: 18 residues. Germline CDR1 and CDR2: GTSNPN and SVGIG (reference sequence). Trimming removed 0 bases from V and 5 bases from J, with 25 bases in between. The CDR3 DNA is TGTGCCTGGAGTGTAAGGGAAAATCGGGCAGGGGAACGGGAGACCCAGTACTTC. It specifies CAWSVRENRAGERETQYF.

This chain connects TRBV9 to TRBJ1-2; possible D gene TRBD1, 5 bases. Trimming stripped 3 bases from V and 4 bases from J, with 13 bases between. The CDR3 totals 14 residues. The germline gives CDR1 SGDLS, CDR2 YYNGEE. DNA of the CDR3: TGTGCCAGCAGCGCACAGGTGACTCCCTATGGCTACACCTTC. This encodes CASSAQVTPYGYTF. The variable domain in full, with the rest retrieved from reference TRBV9 and TRBJ1-2, is DSGVTQTPKHLITATGQRVTLRCSPRSGDLSVYWYQQSLDQGLQFLIQYYNGEERAKGNILERFSAQQFPDLHSELNLSSLELGDSALYFCASSAQVTPYGYTFGSGTRLTVV.

The chain carries TRBV6-5 and TRBJ2-7, with 9 nucleotides matching TRBD2. Germline assignment: CDR1 MNHEY and CDR2 SVGAGI. Trimming removed 0 bases from V and 4 bases from J; junction bases left unmatched: 7. CDR3 length: 16 amino acids. In DNA, the CDR3 is TGTGCCAGCAGTTACTCGAAGACTAGCGGTCTATACGAGCAGTACTTC. This codes for CASSYSKTSGLYEQYF.

This clone was counted only a few times. Here the CDR3 reads CASSLGPGTGGYTEAFF. Here the CDR3 DNA reads TGTGCCAGCAGCTTGGGGCCCGGGACAGGGGGCTATACTGAAGCTTTCTTT. The genes are TRBV5-4 and TRBJ1-1, with TRBD1 matching 12 bases. The germline V gene encodes CDR1 SGHNT and CDR2 YYREEE (reference sequence). J gave up 5 bases and V 0 bases, and 8 bases lay outside the gene matches. This CDR3 has 17 residues.

The rearrangement joins TRBV5-1 to TRBJ2-7; 13 bases are shared with TRBD2. Trimming removed 4 bases from V and 2 bases from J; junction bases left unmatched: 15. The CDR3 runs 19 residues. Looked up from germline, CDR1 is SGHRS and CDR2 is YFSETQ. The CDR3, as DNA: TGCGCCAGCAGCCGTGGACAGCCAGGGACTAGCGGGGTCCCCTACGAGCAGTACTTC. It encodes CASSRGQPGTSGVPYEQYF.